This T cell receptor (beta chain) was profiled in a study of blood T cell repertoires in COVID-19. In the study overall: Material from acute and convalescent COVID-19 was sourced from the United States, Italy and Spain.

The germline CDR1 and CDR2 sequences are MDHEN and SYDVKM. V was shortened by 2 bases and J by 8 bases, with 9 bases between the two germline ends. The length of the CDR3 is 12 residues. Clones were sequenced by immunoSEQ multiplex PCR, and TCRdb holds only the in-frame ones, with some missing. Among over 250,000 clones listed, around 90% were seen once. This chain uses TRBV28 with TRBJ1-2, with D possibly being TRBD1 (5 bases). This TCR derives from a woman aged 55-70 years in a cohort exposed to, infected with or recovered from COVID-19 (not recorded which). The specimen sequenced was PBMCs or T cells enriched from blood (not recorded which). The CDR3 spells CASSLKGQGYTF. CDR3 bases: TGTGCCAGCAGTTTAAAAGGACAAGGCTACACCTTC.